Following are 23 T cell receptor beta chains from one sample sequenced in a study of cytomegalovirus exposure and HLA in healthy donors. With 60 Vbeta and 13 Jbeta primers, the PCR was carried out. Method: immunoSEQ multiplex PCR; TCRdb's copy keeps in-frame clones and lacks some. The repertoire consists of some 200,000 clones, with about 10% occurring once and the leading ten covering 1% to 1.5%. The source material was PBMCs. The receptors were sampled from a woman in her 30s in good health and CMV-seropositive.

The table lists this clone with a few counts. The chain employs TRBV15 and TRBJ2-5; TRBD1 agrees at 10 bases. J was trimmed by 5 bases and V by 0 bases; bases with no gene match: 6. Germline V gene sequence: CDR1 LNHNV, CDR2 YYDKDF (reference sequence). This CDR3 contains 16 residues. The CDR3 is CATSRDKGTGVETQYF. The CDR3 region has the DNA TGTGCCACCAGCAGAGATAAGGGGACAGGGGTTGAGACCCAGTACTTC.

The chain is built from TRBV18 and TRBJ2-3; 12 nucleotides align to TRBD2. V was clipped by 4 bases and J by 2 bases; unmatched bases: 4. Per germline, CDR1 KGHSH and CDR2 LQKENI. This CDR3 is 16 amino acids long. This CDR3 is CASSLGLAGLTDTQYF. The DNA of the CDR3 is TGTGCCAGCTCACTTGGACTAGCGGGACTCACAGATACGCAGTATTTT.

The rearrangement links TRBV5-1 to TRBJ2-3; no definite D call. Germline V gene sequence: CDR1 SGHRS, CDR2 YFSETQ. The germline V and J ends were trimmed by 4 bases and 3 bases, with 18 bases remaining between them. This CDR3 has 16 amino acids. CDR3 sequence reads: CASSTLLGLGTDTQYF. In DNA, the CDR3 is TGCGCCAGCAGCACCCTCCTAGGTCTTGGGACAGATACGCAGTATTTT.

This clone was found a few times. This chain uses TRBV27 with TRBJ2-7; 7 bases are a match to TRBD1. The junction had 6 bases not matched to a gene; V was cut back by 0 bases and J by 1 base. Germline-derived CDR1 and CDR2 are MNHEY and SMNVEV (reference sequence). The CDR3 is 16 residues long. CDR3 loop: CASSLSVGQRSYEQYF. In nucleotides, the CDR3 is TGTGCCAGCAGTTTATCAGTGGGACAGCGTTCCTACGAGCAGTACTTC.

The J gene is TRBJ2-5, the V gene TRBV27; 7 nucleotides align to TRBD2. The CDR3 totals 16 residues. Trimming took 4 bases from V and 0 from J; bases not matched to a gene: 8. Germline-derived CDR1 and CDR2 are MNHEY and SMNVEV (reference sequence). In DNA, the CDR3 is TGTGCCAGCAGTTCCTTAAGCGGGACCTACCAAGAGACCCAGTACTTC. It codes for CASSSLSGTYQETQYF.

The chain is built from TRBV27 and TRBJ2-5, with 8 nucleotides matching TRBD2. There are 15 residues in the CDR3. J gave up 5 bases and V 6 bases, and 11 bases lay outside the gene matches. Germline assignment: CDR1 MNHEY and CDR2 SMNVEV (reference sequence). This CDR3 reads CASSPSGSERETQYF. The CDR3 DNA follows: TGTGCCAGCAGCCCAAGCGGGAGTGAAAGGGAGACCCAGTACTTC.

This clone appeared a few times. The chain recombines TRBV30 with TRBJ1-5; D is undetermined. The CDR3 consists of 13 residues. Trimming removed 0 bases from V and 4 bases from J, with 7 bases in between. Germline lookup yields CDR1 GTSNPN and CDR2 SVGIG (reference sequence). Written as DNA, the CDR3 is TGTGCCTGGAGTGTACAGAGTAATCAGCCCCAGCATTTT. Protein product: CAWSVQSNQPQHF.

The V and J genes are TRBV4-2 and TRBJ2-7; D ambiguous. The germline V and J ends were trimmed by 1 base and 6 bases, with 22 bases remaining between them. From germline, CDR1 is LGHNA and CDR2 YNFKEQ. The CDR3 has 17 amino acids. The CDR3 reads CASSQVLYSLSYPEQYF. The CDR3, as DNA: TGTGCCAGCAGCCAAGTGTTGTACTCGTTGAGTTATCCCGAGCAGTACTTC.

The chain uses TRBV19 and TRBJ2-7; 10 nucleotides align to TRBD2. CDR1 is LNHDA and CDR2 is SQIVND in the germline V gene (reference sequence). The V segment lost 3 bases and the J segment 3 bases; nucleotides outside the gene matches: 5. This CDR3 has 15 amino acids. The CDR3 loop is CASSMGIAGGYEQYF. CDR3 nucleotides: TGTGCCAGTAGTATGGGGATAGCGGGAGGCTACGAGCAGTACTTC.

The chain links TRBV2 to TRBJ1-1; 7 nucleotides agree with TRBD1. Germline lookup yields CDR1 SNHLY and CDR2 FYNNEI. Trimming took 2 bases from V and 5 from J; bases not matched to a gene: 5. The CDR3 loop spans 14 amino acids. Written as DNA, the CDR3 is TGTGCCAGCAGTGAACAGGGGGAGATTACTGAAGCTTTCTTT. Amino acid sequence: CASSEQGEITEAFF.

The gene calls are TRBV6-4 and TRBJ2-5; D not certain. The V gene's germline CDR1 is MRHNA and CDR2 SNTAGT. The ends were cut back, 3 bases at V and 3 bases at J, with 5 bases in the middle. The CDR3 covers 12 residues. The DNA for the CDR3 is TGTGCCAGCAGTGAGCTAAAAGAGACCCAGTACTTC. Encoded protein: CASSELKETQYF.

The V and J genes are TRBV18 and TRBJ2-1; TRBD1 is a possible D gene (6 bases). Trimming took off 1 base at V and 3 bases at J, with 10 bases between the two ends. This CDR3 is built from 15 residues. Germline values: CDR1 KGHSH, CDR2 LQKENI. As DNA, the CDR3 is TGTGCCAGCTCACCACGCAGGACAGACTACAATGAGCAGTTCTTC. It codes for CASSPRRTDYNEQFF.

The CDR3 bases are TGTGCCAGCACTCTACAGGGTCTGACGAACACTGAAGCTTTCTTT. It translates to CASTLQGLTNTEAFF. V and J are TRBV2 and TRBJ1-1; weak D call: TRBD1 (6 bases). Trimming took 7 bases from V and 1 from J, leaving 16 bases between them. The CDR3 totals 15 residues. Germline loops: CDR1 SNHLY, CDR2 FYNNEI.

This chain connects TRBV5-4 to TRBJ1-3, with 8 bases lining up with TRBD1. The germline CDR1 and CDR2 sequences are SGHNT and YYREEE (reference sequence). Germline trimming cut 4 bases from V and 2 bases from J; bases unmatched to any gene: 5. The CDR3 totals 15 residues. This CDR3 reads CASSGNRGAGNTIYF. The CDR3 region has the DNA TGTGCCAGCAGCGGTAACAGGGGGGCTGGAAACACCATATATTTT.

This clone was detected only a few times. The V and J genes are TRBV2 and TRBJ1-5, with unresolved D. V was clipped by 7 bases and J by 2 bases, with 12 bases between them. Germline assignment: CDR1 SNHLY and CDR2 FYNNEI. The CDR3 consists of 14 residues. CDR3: CASTPGNGNQPQHF. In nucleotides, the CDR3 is TGTGCCAGCACTCCGGGGAACGGCAATCAGCCCCAGCATTTT.

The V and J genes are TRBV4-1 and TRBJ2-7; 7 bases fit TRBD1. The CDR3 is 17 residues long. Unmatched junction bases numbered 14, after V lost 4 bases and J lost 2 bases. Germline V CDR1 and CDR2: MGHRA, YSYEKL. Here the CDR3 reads CASSPRPPGQTAYEQYF. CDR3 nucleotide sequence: TGCGCCAGCAGCCCGAGGCCACCGGGACAGACTGCCTACGAGCAGTACTTC.

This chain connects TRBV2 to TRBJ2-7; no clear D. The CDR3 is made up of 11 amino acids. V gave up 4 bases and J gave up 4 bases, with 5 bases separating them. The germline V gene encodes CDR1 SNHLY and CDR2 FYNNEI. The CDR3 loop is CASSGEYEQYF. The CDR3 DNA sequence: TGTGCCAGCAGTGGCGAGTACGAGCAGTACTTC.

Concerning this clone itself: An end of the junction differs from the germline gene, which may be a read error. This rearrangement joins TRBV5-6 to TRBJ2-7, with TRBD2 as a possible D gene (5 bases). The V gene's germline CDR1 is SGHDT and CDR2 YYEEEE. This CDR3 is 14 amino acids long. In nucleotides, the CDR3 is TGTGCCAGCACCTTGGGAGTTGCCCTGAGGGAGCAGTACTTC. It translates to CASTLGVALREQYF. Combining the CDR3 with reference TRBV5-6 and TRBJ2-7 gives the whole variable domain DAGVTQSPTHLIKTRGQQVTLRCSPKSGHDTVSWYQQALGQGPQFIFQYYEEEERQRGNFPDRFSGHQFPNYSSELNVNALLLGDSALYLCASTLGVALREQYFGPGTRLTVT.

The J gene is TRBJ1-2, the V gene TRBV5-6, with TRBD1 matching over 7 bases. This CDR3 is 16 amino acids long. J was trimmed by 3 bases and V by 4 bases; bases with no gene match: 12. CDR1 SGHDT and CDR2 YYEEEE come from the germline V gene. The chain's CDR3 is CASSLRGNRGDYGYTF. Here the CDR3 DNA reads TGTGCCAGCAGCCTTAGGGGTAACAGGGGAGACTATGGCTACACCTTC.

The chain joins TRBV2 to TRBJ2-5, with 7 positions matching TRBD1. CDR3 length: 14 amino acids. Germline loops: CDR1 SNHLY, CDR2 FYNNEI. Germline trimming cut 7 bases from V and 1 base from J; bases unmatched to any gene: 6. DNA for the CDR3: TGTGCCAGCAAACGGGACAGCTCCCAAGAGACCCAGTACTTC. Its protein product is CASKRDSSQETQYF.

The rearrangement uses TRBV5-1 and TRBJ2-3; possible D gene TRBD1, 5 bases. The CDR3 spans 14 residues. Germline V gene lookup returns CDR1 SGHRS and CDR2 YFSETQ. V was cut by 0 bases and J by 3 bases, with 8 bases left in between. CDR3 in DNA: TGCGCCAGCAGCTTGGGACAGCCAACAGATACGCAGTATTTT. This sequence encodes CASSLGQPTDTQYF.

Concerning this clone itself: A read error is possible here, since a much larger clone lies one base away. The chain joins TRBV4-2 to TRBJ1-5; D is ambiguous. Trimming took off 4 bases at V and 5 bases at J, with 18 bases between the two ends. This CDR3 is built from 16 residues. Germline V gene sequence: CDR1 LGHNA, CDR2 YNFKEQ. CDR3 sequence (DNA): TGTGCCAGCAGCCGTGAGGGAGGGCGGGTGGATCAGCCCCAGCATTTT. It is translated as CASSREGGRVDQPQHF.

The CDR3 protein is CASSRHPGTEKKLFF. CDR3 sequence (DNA): TGTGCCAGCAGCCGACATCCCGGGACAGAGAAAAAACTGTTTTTT. This chain joins TRBV11-2 and TRBJ1-4, with 7 bases lining up with TRBD1. The germline gives CDR1 SGHAT, CDR2 FQNNGV. J lost 9 bases, V lost 5 bases, and 12 bases had no gene match. CDR3 size: 15 residues.